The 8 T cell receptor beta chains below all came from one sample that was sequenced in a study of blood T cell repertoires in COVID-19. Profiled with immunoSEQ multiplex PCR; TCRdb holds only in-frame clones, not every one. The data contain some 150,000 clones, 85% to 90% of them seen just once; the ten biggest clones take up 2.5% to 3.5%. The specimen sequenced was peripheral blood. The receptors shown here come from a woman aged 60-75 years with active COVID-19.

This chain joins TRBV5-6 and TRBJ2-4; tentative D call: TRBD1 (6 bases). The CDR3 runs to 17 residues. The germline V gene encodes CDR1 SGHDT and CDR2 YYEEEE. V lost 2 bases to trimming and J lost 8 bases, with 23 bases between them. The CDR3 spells CASSFYVRANGGDIQYF. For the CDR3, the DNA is TGTGCCAGCAGCTTTTACGTAAGGGCCAATGGGGGCGACATTCAGTACTTC.

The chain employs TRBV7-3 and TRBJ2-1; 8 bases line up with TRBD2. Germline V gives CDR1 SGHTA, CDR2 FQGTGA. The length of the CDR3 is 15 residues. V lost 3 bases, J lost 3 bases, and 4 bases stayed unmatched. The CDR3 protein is CASSFMAGGYNEQFF. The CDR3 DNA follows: TGTGCCAGCAGCTTCATGGCGGGAGGCTACAATGAGCAGTTCTTC.

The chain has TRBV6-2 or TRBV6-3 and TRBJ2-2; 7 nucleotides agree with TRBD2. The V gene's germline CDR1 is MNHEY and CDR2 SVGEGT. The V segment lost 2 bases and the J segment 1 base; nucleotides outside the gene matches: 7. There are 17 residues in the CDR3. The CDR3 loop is CASSYPEVAGNTGELFF. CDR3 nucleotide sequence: TGTGCCAGCAGTTACCCCGAAGTAGCGGGGAACACCGGGGAGCTGTTTTTT.

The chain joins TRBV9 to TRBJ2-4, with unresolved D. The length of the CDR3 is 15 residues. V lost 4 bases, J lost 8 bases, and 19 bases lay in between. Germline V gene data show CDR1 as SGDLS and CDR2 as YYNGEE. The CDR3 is CASSPEASGIDIQYF. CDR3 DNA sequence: TGTGCCAGCAGCCCTGAGGCGTCTGGAATTGACATTCAGTACTTC.

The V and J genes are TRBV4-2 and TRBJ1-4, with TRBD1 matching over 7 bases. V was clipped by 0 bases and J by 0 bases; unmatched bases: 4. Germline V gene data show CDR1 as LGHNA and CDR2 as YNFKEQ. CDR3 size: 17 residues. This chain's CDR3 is CASSQDRDRATNEKLFF. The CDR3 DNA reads TGTGCCAGCAGCCAAGATCGTGACAGGGCAACTAATGAAAAACTGTTTTTT.

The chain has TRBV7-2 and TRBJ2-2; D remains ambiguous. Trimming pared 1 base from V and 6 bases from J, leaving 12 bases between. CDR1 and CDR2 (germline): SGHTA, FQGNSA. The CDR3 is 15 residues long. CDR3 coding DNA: TGTGCCAGCAGCTTAGGTTCGAAGCAGGCCGGGGAGCTGTTTTTT. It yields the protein CASSLGSKQAGELFF.

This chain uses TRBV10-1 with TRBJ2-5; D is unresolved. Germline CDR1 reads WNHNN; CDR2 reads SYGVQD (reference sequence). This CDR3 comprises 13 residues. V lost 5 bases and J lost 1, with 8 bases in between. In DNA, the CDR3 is TGCGCCAGCAGTTTCGAGTTCCAAGAGACCCAGTACTTC. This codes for CASSFEFQETQYF.

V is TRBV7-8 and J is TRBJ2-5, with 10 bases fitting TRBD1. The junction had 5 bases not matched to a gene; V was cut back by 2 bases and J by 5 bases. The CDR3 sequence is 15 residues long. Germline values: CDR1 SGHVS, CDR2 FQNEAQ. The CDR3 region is CASSLPTGGEETQYF. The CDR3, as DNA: TGTGCCAGCAGCTTACCGACAGGGGGCGAGGAGACCCAGTACTTC.